This TCR beta chain originates from a study of control samples from healthy donors and cancer patients. Assay used: immunoSEQ multiplex PCR; TCRdb lists only in-frame clones, some missing. The sample includes 150,000 or so clones, about 94% of them seen just once. This CDR3 comprises 16 residues. Germline assignment: CDR1 MNHEY and CDR2 SMNVEV (reference sequence). Trimming cost V 8 bases and J 2 bases, with 22 bases left between them. This TCR derives from a man aged 50-60 years in good health. The rearrangement uses TRBV27 and TRBJ2-7, with D possibly TRBD1 on 5 matching bases. The sample taken for sequencing was blood. CDR3 residues: CASPNLRLGPTYEQYF. The CDR3 DNA reads TGTGCCAGCCCAAACCTCCGCCTGGGGCCGACCTACGAGCAGTACTTC.